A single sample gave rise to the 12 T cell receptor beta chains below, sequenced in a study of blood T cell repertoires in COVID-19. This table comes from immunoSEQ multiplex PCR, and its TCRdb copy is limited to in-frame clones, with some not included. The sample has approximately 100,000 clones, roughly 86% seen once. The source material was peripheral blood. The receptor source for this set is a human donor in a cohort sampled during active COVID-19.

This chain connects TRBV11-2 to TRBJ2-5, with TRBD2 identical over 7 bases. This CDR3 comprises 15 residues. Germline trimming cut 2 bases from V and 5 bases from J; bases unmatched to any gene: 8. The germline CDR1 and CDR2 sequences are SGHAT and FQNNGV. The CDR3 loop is CASSLRGSGIETQYF. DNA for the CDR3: TGTGCCAGCAGCTTACGCGGGAGTGGGATTGAGACCCAGTACTTC.

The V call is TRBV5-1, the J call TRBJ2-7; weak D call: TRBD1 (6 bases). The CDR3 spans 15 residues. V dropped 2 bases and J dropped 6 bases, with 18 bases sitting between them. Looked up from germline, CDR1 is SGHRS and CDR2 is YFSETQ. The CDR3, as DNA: TGCGCCAGCAGCTTAACAGGGCGATGGAATGGCGAGCAGTACTTC. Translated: CASSLTGRWNGEQYF.

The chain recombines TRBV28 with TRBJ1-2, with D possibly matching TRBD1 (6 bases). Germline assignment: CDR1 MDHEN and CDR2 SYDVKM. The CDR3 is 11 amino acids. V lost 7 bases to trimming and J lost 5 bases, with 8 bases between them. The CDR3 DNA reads TGTGCCAGCAAAGGGGGTTATGGCTACACCTTC. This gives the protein CASKGGYGYTF.

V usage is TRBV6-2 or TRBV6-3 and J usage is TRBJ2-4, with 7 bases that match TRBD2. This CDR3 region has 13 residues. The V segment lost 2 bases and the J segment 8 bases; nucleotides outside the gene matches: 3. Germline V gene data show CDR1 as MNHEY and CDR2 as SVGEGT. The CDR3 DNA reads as TGTGCCAGCAGTTACGGGGGGGTCTACATTCAGTACTTC. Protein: CASSYGGVYIQYF.

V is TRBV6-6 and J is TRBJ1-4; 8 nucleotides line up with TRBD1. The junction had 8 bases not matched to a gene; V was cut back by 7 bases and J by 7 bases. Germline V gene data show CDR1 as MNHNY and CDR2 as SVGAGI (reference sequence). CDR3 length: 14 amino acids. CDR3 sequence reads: CASITGTGSEKLFF. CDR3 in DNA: TGTGCCAGCATAACAGGGACAGGCAGTGAAAAACTGTTTTTT.

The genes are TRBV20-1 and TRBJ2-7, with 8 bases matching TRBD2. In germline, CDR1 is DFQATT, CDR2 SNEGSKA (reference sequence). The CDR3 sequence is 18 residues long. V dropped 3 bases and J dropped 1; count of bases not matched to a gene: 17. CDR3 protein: CSASRGPLTSGRSYEQYF. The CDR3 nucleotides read TGCAGTGCTAGTAGAGGCCCACTCACTAGCGGCAGATCCTACGAGCAGTACTTC.

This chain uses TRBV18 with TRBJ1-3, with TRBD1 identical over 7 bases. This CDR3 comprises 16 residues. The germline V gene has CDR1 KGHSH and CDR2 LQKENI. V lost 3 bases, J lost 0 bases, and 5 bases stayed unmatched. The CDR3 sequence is CASSPGTVSSGNTIYF. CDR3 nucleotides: TGTGCCAGCTCACCTGGGACAGTCAGCTCTGGAAACACCATATATTTT.

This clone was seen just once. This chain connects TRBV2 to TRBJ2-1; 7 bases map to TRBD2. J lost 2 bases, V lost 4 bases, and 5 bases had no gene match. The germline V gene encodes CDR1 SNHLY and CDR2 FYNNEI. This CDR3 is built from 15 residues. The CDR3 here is CASSAQAGTYNEQFF. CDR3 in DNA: TGTGCCAGCAGTGCCCAAGCGGGGACCTACAATGAGCAGTTCTTC.

Written as DNA, the CDR3 is TGTGCCAGCAGCTTAGTCCTGGGGAGCTACAATGAGCAGTTCTTC. As protein: CASSLVLGSYNEQFF. The chain uses TRBV7-9 and TRBJ2-1; the D gene is possibly TRBD2 (5 bases). V was pared by 1 base and J by 3 bases, with 10 bases between. CDR1 SEHNR and CDR2 FQNEAQ come from the germline V gene (reference sequence). The CDR3 has 15 amino acids.

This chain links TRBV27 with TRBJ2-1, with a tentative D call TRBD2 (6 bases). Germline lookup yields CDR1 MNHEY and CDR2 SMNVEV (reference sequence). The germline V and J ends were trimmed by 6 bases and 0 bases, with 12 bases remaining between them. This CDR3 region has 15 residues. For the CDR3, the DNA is TGTGCCAGCAGGATTGGAGGGAGCTCCTACAATGAGCAGTTCTTC. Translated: CASRIGGSSYNEQFF.

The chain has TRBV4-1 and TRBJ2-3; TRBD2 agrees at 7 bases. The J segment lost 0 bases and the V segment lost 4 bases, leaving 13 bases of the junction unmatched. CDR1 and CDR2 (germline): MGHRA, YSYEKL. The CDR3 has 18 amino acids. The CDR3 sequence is CASSLKEASGLSTDTQYF. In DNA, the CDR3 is TGCGCCAGCAGCCTAAAAGAGGCTAGCGGACTTAGCACAGATACGCAGTATTTT.

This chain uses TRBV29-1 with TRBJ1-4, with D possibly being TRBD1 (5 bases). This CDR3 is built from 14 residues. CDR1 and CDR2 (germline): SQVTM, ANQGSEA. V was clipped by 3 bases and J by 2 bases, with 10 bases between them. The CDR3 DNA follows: TGCAGCGTTGACGGAGGGACCACTAATGAAAAACTGTTTTTT. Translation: CSVDGGTTNEKLFF. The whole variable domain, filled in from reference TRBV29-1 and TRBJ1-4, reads SAVISQKPSRDICQRGTSLTIQCQVDSQVTMMFWYRQQPGQSLTLIATANQGSEATYESGFVIDKFPISRPNLTFSTLTVSNMSPEDSSIYLCSVDGGTTNEKLFFGSGTQLSVL.